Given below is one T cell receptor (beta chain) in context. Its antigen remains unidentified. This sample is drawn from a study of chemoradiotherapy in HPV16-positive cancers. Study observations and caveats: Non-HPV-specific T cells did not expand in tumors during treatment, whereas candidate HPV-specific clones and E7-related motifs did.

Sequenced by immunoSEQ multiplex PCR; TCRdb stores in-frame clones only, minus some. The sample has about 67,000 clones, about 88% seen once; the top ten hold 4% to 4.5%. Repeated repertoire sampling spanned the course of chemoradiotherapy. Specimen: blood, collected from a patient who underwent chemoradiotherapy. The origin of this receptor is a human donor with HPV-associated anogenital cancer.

Written as DNA, the CDR3 is TGTGCCAGCAGTCGTACCGGGGAGCTGTTTTTT. Its translation: CASSRTGELFF. The chain combines TRBV14 with TRBJ2-2; D is unresolved. CDR3 length: 11 residues. Trimming took 6 bases from V and 5 from J, leaving 4 bases between them. Per germline, CDR1 SGHDN and CDR2 FVKESK.